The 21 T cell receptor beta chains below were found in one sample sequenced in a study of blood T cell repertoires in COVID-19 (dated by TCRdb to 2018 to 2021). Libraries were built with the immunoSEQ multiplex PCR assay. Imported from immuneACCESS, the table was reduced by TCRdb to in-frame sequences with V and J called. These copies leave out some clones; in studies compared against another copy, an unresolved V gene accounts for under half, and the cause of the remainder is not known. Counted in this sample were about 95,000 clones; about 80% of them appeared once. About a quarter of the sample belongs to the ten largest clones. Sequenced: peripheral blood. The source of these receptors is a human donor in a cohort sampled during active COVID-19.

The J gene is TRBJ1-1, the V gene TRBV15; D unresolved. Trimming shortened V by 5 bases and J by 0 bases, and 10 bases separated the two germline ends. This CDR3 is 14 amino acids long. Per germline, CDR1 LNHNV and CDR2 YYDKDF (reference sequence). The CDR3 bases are TGTGCCACCAGCGGGCTGTTAATGAACACTGAAGCTTTCTTT. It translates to CATSGLLMNTEAFF.

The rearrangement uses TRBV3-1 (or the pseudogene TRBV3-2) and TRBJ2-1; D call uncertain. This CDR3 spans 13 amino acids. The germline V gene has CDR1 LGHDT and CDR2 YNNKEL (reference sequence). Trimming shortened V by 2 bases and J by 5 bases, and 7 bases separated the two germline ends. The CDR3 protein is CASSQLRNNEQFF. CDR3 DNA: TGTGCCAGCAGCCAATTGCGGAACAATGAGCAGTTCTTC.

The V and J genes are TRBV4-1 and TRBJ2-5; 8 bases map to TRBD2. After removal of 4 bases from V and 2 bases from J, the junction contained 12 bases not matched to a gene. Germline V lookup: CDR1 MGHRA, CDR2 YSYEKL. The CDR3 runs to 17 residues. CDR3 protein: CASSLVPGLVGQETQYF. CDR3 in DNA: TGCGCCAGCAGCCTCGTACCGGGACTAGTGGGTCAAGAGACCCAGTACTTC.

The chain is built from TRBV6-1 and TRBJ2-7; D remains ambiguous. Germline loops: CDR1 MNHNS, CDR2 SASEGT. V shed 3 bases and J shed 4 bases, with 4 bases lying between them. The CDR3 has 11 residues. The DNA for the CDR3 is TGTGCCAGCAGTGAGAGATACGAGCAGTACTTC. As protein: CASSERYEQYF.

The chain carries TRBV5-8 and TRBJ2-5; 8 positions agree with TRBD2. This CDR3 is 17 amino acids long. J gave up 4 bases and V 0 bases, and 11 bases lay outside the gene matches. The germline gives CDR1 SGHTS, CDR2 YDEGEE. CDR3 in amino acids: CASSLGRGLGGGETQYF. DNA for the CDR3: TGTGCCAGCAGCTTGGGCCGGGGACTAGGTGGCGGAGAGACCCAGTACTTC.

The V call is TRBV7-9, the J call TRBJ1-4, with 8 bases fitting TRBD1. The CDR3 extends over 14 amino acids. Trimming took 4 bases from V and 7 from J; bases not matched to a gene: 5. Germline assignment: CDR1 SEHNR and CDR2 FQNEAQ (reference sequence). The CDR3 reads CASSSGQGGEKLFF. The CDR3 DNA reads TGTGCCAGCAGCTCCGGACAGGGAGGTGAAAAACTGTTTTTT.

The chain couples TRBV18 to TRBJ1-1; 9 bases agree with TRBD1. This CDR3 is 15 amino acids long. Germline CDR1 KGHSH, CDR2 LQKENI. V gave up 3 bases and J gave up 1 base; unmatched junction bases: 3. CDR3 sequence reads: CASSPGQGSNTEAFF. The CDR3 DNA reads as TGTGCCAGCTCACCGGGACAGGGTTCGAACACTGAAGCTTTCTTT.

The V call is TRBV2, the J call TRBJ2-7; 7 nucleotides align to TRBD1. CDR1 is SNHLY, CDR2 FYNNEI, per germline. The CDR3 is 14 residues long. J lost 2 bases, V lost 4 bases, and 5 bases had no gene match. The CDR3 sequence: CASSVNRGTYEQYF. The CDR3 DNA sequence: TGTGCCAGCAGTGTAAACAGGGGAACCTACGAGCAGTACTTC. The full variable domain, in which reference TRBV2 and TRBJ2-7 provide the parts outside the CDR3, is EPEVTQTPSHQVTQMGQEVILRCVPISNHLYFYWYRQILGQKVEFLVSFYNNEISEKSEIFDDQFSVERPDGSNFTLKIRSTKLEDSAMYFCASSVNRGTYEQYFGPGTRLTVT.

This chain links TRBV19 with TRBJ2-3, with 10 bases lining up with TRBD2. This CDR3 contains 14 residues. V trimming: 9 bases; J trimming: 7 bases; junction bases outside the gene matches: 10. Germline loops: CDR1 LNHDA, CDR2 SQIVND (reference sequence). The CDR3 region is CASGSLAGDYTQYF. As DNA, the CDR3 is TGTGCCAGCGGGTCGCTAGCGGGAGATTATACGCAGTATTTT. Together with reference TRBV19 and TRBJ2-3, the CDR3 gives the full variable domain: DGGITQSPKYLFRKEGQNVTLSCEQNLNHDAMYWYRQDPGQGLRLIYYSQIVNDFQKGDIAEGYSVSREKKESFPLTVTSAQKNPTAFYLCASGSLAGDYTQYFGPGTRLTVL.

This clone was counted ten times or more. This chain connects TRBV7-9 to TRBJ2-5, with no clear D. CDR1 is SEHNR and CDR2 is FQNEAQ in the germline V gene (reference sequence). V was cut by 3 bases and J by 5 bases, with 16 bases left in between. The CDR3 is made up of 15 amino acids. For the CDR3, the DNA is TGTGCCAGCAGCTTCCCCAAATCGGTCGGGGAGACCCAGTACTTC. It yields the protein CASSFPKSVGETQYF. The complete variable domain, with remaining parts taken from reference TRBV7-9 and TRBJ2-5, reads DTGVSQNPRHKITKRGQNVTFRCDPISEHNRLYWYRQTLGQGPEFLTYFQNEAQLEKSRLLSDRFSAERPKGSFSTLEIQRTEQGDSAMYLCASSFPKSVGETQYFGPGTRLLVL.

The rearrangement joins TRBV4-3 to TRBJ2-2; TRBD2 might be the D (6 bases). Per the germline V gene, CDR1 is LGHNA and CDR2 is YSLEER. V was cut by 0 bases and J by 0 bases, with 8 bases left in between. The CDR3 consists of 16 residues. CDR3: CASSQEGLANTGELFF. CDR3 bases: TGCGCCAGCAGCCAAGAGGGACTCGCGAACACCGGGGAGCTGTTTTTT.

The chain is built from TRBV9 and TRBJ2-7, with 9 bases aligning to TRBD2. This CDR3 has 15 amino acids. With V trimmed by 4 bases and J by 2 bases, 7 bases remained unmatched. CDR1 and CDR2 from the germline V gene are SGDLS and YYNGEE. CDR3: CASSTRGGDTYEQYF. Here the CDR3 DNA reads TGTGCCAGCAGCACACGCGGGGGGGATACCTACGAGCAGTACTTC.

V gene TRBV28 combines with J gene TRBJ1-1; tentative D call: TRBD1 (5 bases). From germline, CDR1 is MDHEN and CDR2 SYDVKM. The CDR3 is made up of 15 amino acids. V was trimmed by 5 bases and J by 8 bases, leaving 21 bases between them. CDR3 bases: TGTGCCAGCAGTATACCGCCCCCGCCCGGGGGGGAAGCTTTCTTT. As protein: CASSIPPPPGGEAFF.

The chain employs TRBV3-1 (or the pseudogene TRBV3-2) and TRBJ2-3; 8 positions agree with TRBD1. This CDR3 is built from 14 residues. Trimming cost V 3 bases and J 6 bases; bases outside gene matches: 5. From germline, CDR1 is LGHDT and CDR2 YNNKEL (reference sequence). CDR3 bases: TGTGCCAGCAGCCACTACAGGGGGATGGATACGCAGTATTTT. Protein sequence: CASSHYRGMDTQYF.

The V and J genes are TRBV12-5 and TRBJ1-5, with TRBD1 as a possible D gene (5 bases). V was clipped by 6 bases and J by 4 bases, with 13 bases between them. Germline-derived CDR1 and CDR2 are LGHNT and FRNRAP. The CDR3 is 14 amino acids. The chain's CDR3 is CASGTVGGNQPQHF. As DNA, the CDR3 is TGTGCTAGTGGAACGGTGGGGGGTAATCAGCCCCAGCATTTT.

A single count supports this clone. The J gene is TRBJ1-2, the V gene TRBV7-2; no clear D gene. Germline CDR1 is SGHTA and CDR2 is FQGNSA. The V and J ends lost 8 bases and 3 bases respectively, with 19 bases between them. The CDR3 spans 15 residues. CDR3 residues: CASQTRRESDYGYTF. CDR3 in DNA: TGTGCCAGCCAGACGCGAAGGGAGTCGGACTATGGCTACACCTTC.

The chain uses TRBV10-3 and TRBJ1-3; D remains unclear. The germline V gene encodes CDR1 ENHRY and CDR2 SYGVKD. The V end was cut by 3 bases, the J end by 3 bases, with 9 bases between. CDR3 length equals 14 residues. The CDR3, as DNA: TGTGCCATCAGTGACGGGAACTTTGGAAACACCATATATTTT. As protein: CAISDGNFGNTIYF.

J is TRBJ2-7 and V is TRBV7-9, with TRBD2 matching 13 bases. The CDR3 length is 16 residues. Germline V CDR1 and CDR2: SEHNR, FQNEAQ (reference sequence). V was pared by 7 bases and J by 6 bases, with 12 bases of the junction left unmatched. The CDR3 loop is CASTTRGLAGAPEQYF. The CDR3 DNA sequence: TGTGCCAGCACCACGAGAGGACTAGCGGGGGCCCCCGAGCAGTACTTC. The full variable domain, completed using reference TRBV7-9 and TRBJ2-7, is DTGVSQNPRHKITKRGQNVTFRCDPISEHNRLYWYRQTLGQGPEFLTYFQNEAQLEKSRLLSDRFSAERPKGSFSTLEIQRTEQGDSAMYLCASTTRGLAGAPEQYFGPGTRLTVT.

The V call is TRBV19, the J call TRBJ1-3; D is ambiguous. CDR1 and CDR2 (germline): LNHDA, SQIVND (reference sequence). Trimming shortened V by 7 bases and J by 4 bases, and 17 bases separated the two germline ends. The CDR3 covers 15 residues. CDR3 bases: TGTGCCAGTACCCTAAAAGCCGGGGTAGGAAACACCATATATTTT. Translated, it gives CASTLKAGVGNTIYF.

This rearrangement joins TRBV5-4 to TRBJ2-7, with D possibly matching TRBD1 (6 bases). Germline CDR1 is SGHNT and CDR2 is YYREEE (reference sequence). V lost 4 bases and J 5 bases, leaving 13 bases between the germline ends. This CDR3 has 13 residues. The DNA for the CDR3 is TGTGCCAGCAGCGAGGACAGTGTCCACGAGCAGTACTTC. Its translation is CASSEDSVHEQYF.

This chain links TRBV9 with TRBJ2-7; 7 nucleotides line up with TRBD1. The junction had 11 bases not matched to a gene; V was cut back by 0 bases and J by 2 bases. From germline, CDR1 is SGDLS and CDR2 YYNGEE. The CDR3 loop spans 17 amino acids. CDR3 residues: CASSVVPRTGSPYEQYF. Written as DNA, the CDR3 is TGTGCCAGCAGCGTAGTCCCCAGGACAGGATCCCCCTACGAGCAGTACTTC. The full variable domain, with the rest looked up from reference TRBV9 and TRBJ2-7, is DSGVTQTPKHLITATGQRVTLRCSPRSGDLSVYWYQQSLDQGLQFLIQYYNGEERAKGNILERFSAQQFPDLHSELNLSSLELGDSALYFCASSVVPRTGSPYEQYFGPGTRLTVT.